The 20 T cell receptor beta chains below all came from one sample that was sequenced in a study of cytomegalovirus exposure and HLA in healthy donors. Primers included in the PCR were 60 Vbeta and 13 Jbeta primers. TCRdb's table, derived via immunoSEQ multiplex PCR, lists solely in-frame clones and lacks some. The profile shows some 180,000 clones, roughly 9.5% of them singletons. Input material: PBMCs. All receptors come from a woman aged 25 to 39 in good health and CMV-seropositive.

The rearrangement links TRBV2 to TRBJ2-7, with TRBD2 matching over 15 bases. CDR3 length equals 15 residues. Germline values: CDR1 SNHLY, CDR2 FYNNEI. Unmatched junction bases numbered 4, after V lost 4 bases and J lost 6 bases. CDR3 sequence reads: CASSGTSGRAGEQYF. The CDR3 DNA reads TGTGCCAGCAGTGGGACTAGCGGGAGGGCCGGCGAGCAGTACTTC.

In this sample, this clone turned up a few times. CDR3: CSEGSGSSYNEQFF. Here the CDR3 DNA reads TGCAGCGAGGGAAGCGGGAGCTCCTACAATGAGCAGTTCTTC. The rearrangement uses TRBV29-1 and TRBJ2-1; 8 nucleotides line up with TRBD2. This CDR3 comprises 14 residues. Germline V CDR1 and CDR2: SQVTM, ANQGSEA. The V and J ends lost 7 bases and 0 bases, in that order; junction bases with no gene match: 5.

The V call is TRBV18, the J call TRBJ1-3, with D unclear. The germline V gene encodes CDR1 KGHSH and CDR2 LQKENI. The CDR3 extends over 16 amino acids. The V end was cut by 1 base, the J end by 2 bases, with 12 bases between. The CDR3 nucleotides are TGTGCCAGCTCACCACACCCGGAGTTGGCTGGAAACACCATATATTTT. This sequence encodes CASSPHPELAGNTIYF.

This clone was seen a handful of times. The chain joins TRBV4-1 to TRBJ1-4; TRBD1 matches at 7 bases. V trimming: 0 bases; J trimming: 10 bases; junction bases outside the gene matches: 5. The germline gives CDR1 MGHRA, CDR2 YSYEKL. CDR3 length equals 14 residues. The CDR3: CASSQEDRSRKLFF. CDR3 in DNA: TGCGCCAGCAGCCAAGAGGACAGGTCTAGAAAACTGTTTTTT.

The rearrangement uses TRBV5-1 and TRBJ2-5, with 7 positions matching TRBD1. The CDR3 consists of 15 residues. J lost 2 bases, V lost 2 bases, and 6 bases had no gene match. Per the germline V gene, CDR1 is SGHRS and CDR2 is YFSETQ. The CDR3 DNA reads TGCGCCAGCAGCTTCGGGACAGCGATGCAAGAGACCCAGTACTTC. It translates to CASSFGTAMQETQYF.

This clone occurred a few times. The chain uses TRBV6-1 and TRBJ1-1; possible D gene TRBD1, 5 bases. The CDR3 covers 15 residues. The V gene's germline CDR1 is MNHNS and CDR2 SASEGT. V was clipped by 2 bases and J by 3 bases, with 13 bases between them. CDR3 in DNA: TGTGCCAGCAGTGAATGGTGGACAACCGACACTGAAGCTTTCTTT. Its translation is CASSEWWTTDTEAFF.

The gene calls are TRBV4-2 and TRBJ2-1, with TRBD1 matching over 7 bases. With V trimmed by 4 bases and J by 7 bases, 4 bases remained unmatched. Germline CDR1 reads LGHNA; CDR2 reads YNFKEQ. The CDR3 spans 13 residues. CDR3 nucleotide sequence: TGTGCCAGCAGCCGAGGGGGCAGGAATGAGCAGTTCTTC. As protein: CASSRGGRNEQFF.

This clone was counted only a few times. The chain is built from TRBV5-1 and TRBJ2-7, with TRBD1 as a possible D gene (6 bases). Deletions cut 4 bases from V and 6 bases from J, with 20 bases between. The CDR3 is made up of 15 amino acids. Per germline, CDR1 SGHRS and CDR2 YFSETQ. The CDR3 sequence: CASSVASTGSVEQYF. The DNA of the CDR3 is TGCGCCAGCAGCGTCGCCTCAACAGGGTCCGTCGAGCAGTACTTC.

This clone was detected a few times. V is TRBV30 and J is TRBJ1-1; no clear D. Trimming left V 3 bases short and J 0 bases short, with 14 bases between. The CDR3 covers 15 residues. The germline gives CDR1 GTSNPN, CDR2 SVGIG (reference sequence). In nucleotides, the CDR3 is TGTGCCTGGAGGAATCAGGCTTACATGAACACTGAAGCTTTCTTT. Translation: CAWRNQAYMNTEAFF.

The chain links TRBV5-1 to TRBJ2-1; TRBD2 agrees at 12 bases. The CDR3 spans 15 residues. The germline V gene has CDR1 SGHRS and CDR2 YFSETQ. The J segment lost 5 bases and the V segment lost 2 bases, leaving 2 bases of the junction unmatched. The CDR3, as DNA: TGCGCCAGCAGCTTCCTAGCGGGAGGGAACAATGAGCAGTTCTTC. Residues: CASSFLAGGNNEQFF.

This clone was picked up a small number of times. The J gene is TRBJ2-7, the V gene TRBV30, with TRBD2 as a possible D gene (7 bases). The CDR3 loop spans 16 amino acids. Germline assignment: CDR1 GTSNPN and CDR2 SVGIG (reference sequence). Trimming cost V 1 base and J 1 base, with 17 bases left between them. CDR3 amino acids: CAWSDLEGGHSYEQYF. The CDR3, as DNA: TGTGCCTGGAGTGACCTTGAGGGGGGGCATTCCTACGAGCAGTACTTC.

This clone has only a few counts. V is TRBV2 and J is TRBJ2-5; 7 nucleotides agree with TRBD1. The CDR3 is 13 amino acids. With V trimmed by 6 bases and J by 4 bases, 5 bases remained unmatched. Germline CDR1 SNHLY, CDR2 FYNNEI. CDR3 region: CASSLNRGETQYF. The CDR3, as DNA: TGTGCCAGCAGCCTCAACAGGGGAGAGACCCAGTACTTC.

This clone was seen only a few times. This chain connects TRBV27 to TRBJ2-7; D is undetermined. V shed 8 bases and J shed 2 bases, with 10 bases lying between them. The CDR3 contains 12 residues. Germline V gene data show CDR1 as MNHEY and CDR2 as SMNVEV (reference sequence). CDR3 loop: CASGWPTYEQYF. The CDR3 nucleotides are TGTGCCAGCGGCTGGCCGACCTACGAGCAGTACTTC.

The V call is TRBV2, the J call TRBJ1-5; D not resolved. The CDR3 consists of 15 residues. V gave up 7 bases and J gave up 0 bases, with 13 bases separating them. CDR1 is SNHLY, CDR2 FYNNEI, per germline. The CDR3: CASTEEGDSNQPQHF. CDR3 bases: TGTGCCAGCACCGAGGAGGGAGATAGCAATCAGCCCCAGCATTTT. The variable domain in full, with the rest retrieved from reference TRBV2 and TRBJ1-5, is EPEVTQTPSHQVTQMGQEVILRCVPISNHLYFYWYRQILGQKVEFLVSFYNNEISEKSEIFDDQFSVERPDGSNFTLKIRSTKLEDSAMYFCASTEEGDSNQPQHFGDGTRLSIL.

Notes on this clone: The sample carries other DNA sequences with the same CDR3. CDR3 nucleotide sequence: TGCGCCAGCAGCCCGGGACTCTCCTACGAGCAGTACTTC. Its translation: CASSPGLSYEQYF. The chain uses TRBV4-1 and TRBJ2-7; D might be TRBD2 (6 bases). V was shortened by 4 bases and J by 0 bases, with 7 bases between the two germline ends. Germline V gene sequence: CDR1 MGHRA, CDR2 YSYEKL. The CDR3 length is 13 residues.

The chain uses TRBV30 and TRBJ1-2; D gene ambiguous. CDR3 length: 12 amino acids. The V and J ends lost 0 bases and 3 bases respectively, with 5 bases between them. Germline V gene data show CDR1 as GTSNPN and CDR2 as SVGIG (reference sequence). The CDR3 sequence is CAWSVSHYGYTF. In DNA, the CDR3 is TGTGCCTGGAGTGTGAGCCACTATGGCTACACCTTC.

There are a few counts of this clone. This sequence joins TRBV18 and TRBJ1-5; D remains unclear. V was shortened by 0 bases and J by 0 bases, with 18 bases between the two germline ends. There are 19 residues in the CDR3. Germline assignment: CDR1 KGHSH and CDR2 LQKENI. The CDR3 is CASSPPDNSSLDSNQPQHF. The CDR3 coding sequence is TGTGCCAGCTCACCACCGGATAACAGTTCCTTGGATAGCAATCAGCCCCAGCATTTT.

This clone was picked up a small number of times. The chain couples TRBV5-1 to TRBJ1-2; 8 bases line up with TRBD1. The CDR3 runs to 14 residues. V dropped 3 bases and J dropped 5; count of bases not matched to a gene: 6. Germline V gene sequence: CDR1 SGHRS, CDR2 YFSETQ. The CDR3 spells CASSSGQVVYGYTF. The CDR3 region has the DNA TGCGCCAGCAGCTCGGGACAGGTTGTGTATGGCTACACCTTC.

The rearrangement uses TRBV2 and TRBJ2-1, with TRBD2 matching over 8 bases. The CDR3 loop spans 15 amino acids. Germline lookup yields CDR1 SNHLY and CDR2 FYNNEI. V lost 6 bases, J lost 8 bases, and 12 bases stayed unmatched. Here the CDR3 reads CASRERGLGVHEQFF. The CDR3 coding sequence is TGTGCCAGCAGGGAAAGGGGACTAGGTGTACATGAGCAGTTCTTC.

This clone was seen only a few times. The chain combines TRBV2 with TRBJ2-3, with D perhaps matching TRBD1 (6 bases). The germline V and J ends were trimmed by 4 bases and 2 bases, with 13 bases remaining between them. Germline CDR1 SNHLY, CDR2 FYNNEI. The CDR3 loop spans 15 amino acids. The CDR3 DNA reads as TGTGCCAGCAGTGTAGGGGGTGGGGACACAGATACGCAGTATTTT. Its translation is CASSVGGGDTDTQYF.